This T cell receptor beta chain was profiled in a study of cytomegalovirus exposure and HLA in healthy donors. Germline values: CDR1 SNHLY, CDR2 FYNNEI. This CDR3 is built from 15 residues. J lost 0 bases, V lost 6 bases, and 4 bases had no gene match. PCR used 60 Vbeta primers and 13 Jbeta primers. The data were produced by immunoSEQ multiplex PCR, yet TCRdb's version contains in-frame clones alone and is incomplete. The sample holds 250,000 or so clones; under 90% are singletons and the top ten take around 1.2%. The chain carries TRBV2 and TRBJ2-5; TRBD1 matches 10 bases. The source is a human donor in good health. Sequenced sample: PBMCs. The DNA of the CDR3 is TGTGCCAGCAGCGCCGGGACAGGGGACCAAGAGACCCAGTACTTC. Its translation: CASSAGTGDQETQYF.